This T cell receptor (beta chain) was identified during a study of T-cell memory formation after mild COVID-19. The V segment lost 7 bases and the J segment 5 bases; nucleotides outside the gene matches: 6. CDR3 length: 13 residues. The germline V gene has CDR1 SGHVS and CDR2 FNYEAQ. This clonotype was seen a single time. The antigen remains unidentified. TCRdb fed the 5' RACE reads into MiXCR, producing one record per CDR3 protein. The profile shows around 420,000 distinct CDR3 sequences, 24% of them singletons. Whole-study findings and limits: Clones which contracted sat mainly in CM and EM if CD4+, and in EMRA if CD8+. Cross-reactive memory seemingly joined, as some responding clones were found in pre-infection memory.

The chain recombines TRBV7-6 with TRBJ2-5; the match to TRBD1 covers 8 bases. This sequence originates from an adult woman who had mild COVID-19 (a few samples of this study predate the infection). Cell type and time point are not known. Material: PBMCs or a T cell subset sorted from them (not recorded which). For the CDR3, the DNA is TGTGCCAGCACCTTGGACAGGGCGGAGACCCAGTACTTC. This sequence encodes CASTLDRAETQYF.